Below, 5 T cell receptor beta chains from the same sample are listed, as sequenced in a study of shared clonotypes between healthy human individuals (dated by TCRdb to the early 2020s). Libraries were built with the immunoSEQ multiplex PCR assay. TCRdb stores this immuneACCESS table with in-frame sequences only. Part of the clones is absent; in the studies checked, under half of the shortfall reflects unresolved V genes, and no reason is known for the rest. The table for this sample lists 1.4 million or so clones; 98% to 99% of them were counted only once. The ten most abundant clones make up approximately 0.4% of the sample. The sequenced sample was naive CD4+ T cells sorted from blood. Taken with the paper, the label for cell subset or site translates to: CD45RA+ positively selected. Receptors were obtained from a man younger than 40 in good health.

This clone was seen only once. The chain's CDR3 is CASSLSLAGLYEQFF. The CDR3 nucleotides are TGCGCCAGCAGCTTGTCTCTAGCGGGGCTCTATGAGCAGTTCTTC. The chain couples TRBV5-1 to TRBJ2-1; the match to TRBD2 covers 9 bases. The CDR3 is 15 amino acids. V lost 1 base and J lost 8; bases outside the gene matches: 7. The germline CDR1 and CDR2 sequences are SGHRS and YFSETQ.

The chain has TRBV29-1 and TRBJ2-5; 7 positions agree with TRBD1. The V gene's germline CDR1 is SQVTM and CDR2 ANQGSEA. V was clipped by 3 bases and J by 10 bases; unmatched bases: 11. The CDR3 is 13 residues long. CDR3 residues: CSVESGQHSGQYF. The CDR3 region has the DNA TGCAGCGTTGAGTCGGGACAGCACTCTGGCCAGTACTTC.

This rearrangement joins TRBV5-6 to TRBJ2-7, with D perhaps being TRBD1 or TRBD2 (5 bases each). With 4 bases removed from V and 0 bases from J, the gap between germline ends came to 11 bases. Germline loops: CDR1 SGHDT, CDR2 YYEEEE. The CDR3 is made up of 14 amino acids. The CDR3 nucleotides are TGTGCCAGCAGCGGCACCGGGGCCTCCTACGAGCAGTACTTC. It codes for CASSGTGASYEQYF.

V is TRBV7-9 and J is TRBJ1-4; possibly TRBD1 for D (6 bases). The ends were cut back, 2 bases at V and 2 bases at J, with 12 bases in the middle. The CDR3 covers 16 residues. Germline CDR1 and CDR2: SEHNR and FQNEAQ (reference sequence). CDR3 loop: CASSLIGGRTNEKLFF. CDR3 DNA sequence: TGTGCCAGCAGCTTAATCGGGGGGCGCACTAATGAAAAACTGTTTTTT.

V usage is TRBV28 and J usage is TRBJ2-2; D not resolved. Germline values: CDR1 MDHEN, CDR2 SYDVKM. The CDR3 is 12 residues long. V lost 6 bases, J lost 6 bases, and 8 bases lay in between. CDR3: CASSLLSGELFF. CDR3 DNA: TGTGCCAGCAGCCTTTTGTCCGGGGAGCTGTTTTTT.